The clone carrying this TCR beta chain is a singleton in its sample. The antigen is undetermined. V lost 7 bases to trimming and J lost 6 bases, with 25 bases between them. Germline CDR1 is LGHNA and CDR2 is YNFKEQ. The CDR3 loop spans 17 amino acids. TCRbeta libraries were built with three rounds of nested PCR, modified from ARM-PCR. Each CDR3 protein gets one entry after TCRdb re-called the multiplex PCR reads with MiXCR. Here the sample spans tens of thousands of distinct CDR3 sequences, less than 80% being singletons. This sample was taken from a study of tumor and adjacent non-tumor tissue in lung cancer. Study details: Aged roughly 30 to 76 years, patients included roughly eleven men and roughly 5 women with stage I to III disease.

RNA was extracted from bulk tissue without any cell sorting. The study, taken as a whole, reports: Tumor repertoires had a smaller top 100 clone share than normal lung.

This chain joins TRBV4-2 and TRBJ2-4, with D possibly called TRBD1 or TRBD2 (7 bases each). The clonotype originates from a man aged 55 to 70 with non-small cell lung cancer. The sample was lung tumor tissue. Here the CDR3 reads CASNRGPAGTGGNIQYF. The CDR3 DNA sequence: TGTGCCAGCAATAGGGGGCCAGCGGGGACCGGGGGAAACATTCAGTACTTC.